This TCR beta chain was observed in a study of shared clonotypes between healthy human individuals. Across the study: Each donor's CD4 naive and CD4 memory cells filled three plates apiece, CD8 naive two, and CD8 memory one.

In regard to this clone: As yet, its antigen is unknown.

Cells designated naive CD8 were CD45RO-negative and were positively selected for CCR7, with terminally differentiated effector memory CD45RA+ cells excluded. Whole-study findings and limits: Clonotypes shared by all four donors outscored non-shared clonotypes in generation probability. Inspection by rarefaction showed sorted-subset sequencing to be incomplete despite large depth.

Trimming took 5 bases from V and 4 from J, leaving 6 bases between them. The CDR3 is 12 amino acids. CDR1 and CDR2 (germline): MNHEY, SMNVEV (reference sequence). Authors' methods: There were no quality scores in the junction-only immunoSEQ sequences, so filtering differed. Assay used: immunoSEQ multiplex PCR; TCRdb lists only in-frame clones, some missing. V and J calls and clone size are those listed in that table; D and trimming were worked out from the DNA. The data show around 600,000 clones, approximately 95% seen once. The rearrangement uses TRBV27 and TRBJ2-1; the D is unclear. Sequenced input: naive CD8+ T cells sorted from blood. The source of this sequence is a woman younger than 45 in good health. In DNA form, the CDR3 reads TGTGCCAGCAGTCCACGATACAATGAGCAGTTCTTC. Residues: CASSPRYNEQFF.